This T cell receptor beta chain was captured in a study of cytomegalovirus exposure and HLA in healthy donors. Study-wide findings and caveats: Researchers had no immune exposure information except CMV serostatus available.

The CDR3 covers 14 residues. Germline CDR1 is SGHNT and CDR2 is YYREEE (reference sequence). Trimming took 10 bases from V and 2 from J, leaving 16 bases between them. This clone occurred a few times. The antigen is not known. The PCR ran on 60 Vbeta and 13 Jbeta primers. TCRdb's table, derived via immunoSEQ multiplex PCR, lists solely in-frame clones and lacks some. The sample has 95,000 to 100,000 clones, around 10% seen once; the top ten hold around 4.9%. The receptor's source is a man between 50 and 59 years old in good health and CMV-seropositive. This sequence joins TRBV5-4 and TRBJ1-5, with D uncertain. Sequencing used PBMCs. The CDR3 nucleotides are TGTGCCCTACTTTTAGTGAGGGGCAATCAGCCCCAGCATTTT. This translates into CALLLVRGNQPQHF.